A selection of T cell receptor beta chains follows, all from one sample in a study of response to subunit inactivated influenza vaccine. TCRdb analysed the RT-PCR reads with MiXCR anew, one entry per CDR3 protein. The sample lists fewer than 650,000 distinct CDR3 sequences; around 13% were seen once. This specimen consisted of PBMCs from blood, obtained more than 35 days after vaccination. Receptor source: a man aged 45-65 years who received an inactivated influenza vaccine. The CDR3 runs from the conserved cysteine through the conserved F or W. The D gene is left open where the match is weak. Some rows mark clone size as missing; the rest say once, few, many or name a class of expanded clone.

clone_size,v_call,d_call,j_call,cdr3_nt,cdr3_aa
few,TRBV6-2/TRBV6-3,.,TRBJ2-6,TGTGCCAGCAGCGACAGATCAGGGGCCAACGTCCTGACTTTC,CASSDRSGANVLTF
few,TRBV20-1,.,TRBJ1-2,TGCAGTGCTAGATGGAACTATGGCTACACCTTC,CSARWNYGYTF
.,TRBV6-4,.,TRBJ2-1,TGTGCCAGCTCTGTAAGCGCCTATCCCTCCCGACAGTTCTTC,CASSVSAYPSRQFF
.,TRBV5-1,TRBD1,TRBJ1-2,TGCGCCAGCAGCGTGGGACAGGGTGAAGGCTACACCTTC,CASSVGQGEGYTF
few,TRBV19,.,TRBJ2-1,TGTGCCAGTAATATTGGCTCCCCGGGCAATGAGCAGTTCTTC,CASNIGSPGNEQFF
.,TRBV5-5,.,TRBJ1-3,TGTGCCAGCAGCTTGTTGGCGGTAACCTCTGGAAACACCATATATTTT,CASSLLAVTSGNTIYF
few,TRBV4-1,.,TRBJ2-7,TGCGCCAGCAGCCCCGGGACCATTCCAACCTACGAGCAGTACTTC,CASSPGTIPTYEQYF
few,TRBV24-1,.,TRBJ2-7,TGTGCCACCAGTGATCCAAACTACGAGCAGTACTTC,CATSDPNYEQYF
.,TRBV5-1,.,TRBJ1-2,TGCGCCAGCAGCCCGGGAGGTCTGGGCAACTATGGCTACACCTTC,CASSPGGLGNYGYTF
many,TRBV2,TRBD1,TRBJ2-1,TGTGCCAGCACATCGGACAGGTACAATGAGCAGTTCTTC,CASTSDRYNEQFF
.,TRBV28,TRBD1,TRBJ2-1,TGTGCCAGCAGTTTCTCCGGGACAGGGTACAATGAGCAGTTCTTC,CASSFSGTGYNEQFF
once,TRBV20-1,TRBD1,TRBJ1-2,TGCAGTGCCGCCGGGACAGGGCAGGTCTATGGCTACACCTTC,CSAAGTGQVYGYTF
many,TRBV12-3/TRBV12-4,.,TRBJ2-5,TGTGCCAGCAGTCCTATCGGACAGGGAGGGGAGACCCAGTACTTC,CASSPIGQGGETQYF
.,TRBV20-1,TRBD1,TRBJ2-1,TGCAGTGCTAGTCGGGACAGGGGTATGGGGATCAATGAGCAGTTCTTC,CSASRDRGMGINEQFF
few,TRBV28,.,TRBJ2-3,TGTGCCAGCAGTTTATCGTACGTATCTAGCACAGATACGCAGTATTTT,CASSLSYVSSTDTQYF
.,TRBV6-5,.,TRBJ1-1,TGTGCCAGCAGTTACTACTTTCTTGGTTCGACTGAAGCTTTCTTT,CASSYYFLGSTEAFF
few,TRBV6-2/TRBV6-3,.,TRBJ2-5,TGTGCCAGCAGTTCCTCCCAGGTTCAAGAGACCCAGTACTTC,CASSSSQVQETQYF
.,TRBV29-1,.,TRBJ2-2,TGCAGCGGAGGACCGAACACCGGGGAGCTGTTTTTT,CSGGPNTGELFF
few,TRBV29-1,TRBD2,TRBJ2-1,TGCAGCGTTGACCCCGGGACTAGCGGGAGGGCCCGGAATGAGCAGTTCTTC,CSVDPGTSGRARNEQFF
few,TRBV29-1,.,TRBJ1-5,TGCAGCGTTGGGGGACCGTTTAGCAATCAGCCCCAGCATTTT,CSVGGPFSNQPQHF
few,TRBV7-9,.,TRBJ2-5,TGTGCCAGCAGCTTAGACAGCAAAGAGACCCAGTACTTC,CASSLDSKETQYF
few,TRBV6-4,.,TRBJ2-1,TGTGCCAGCGGCGGGACCCCCTCCAATGAGCAGTTCTTC,CASGGTPSNEQFF
.,TRBV10-3,TRBD2,TRBJ2-7,TGTGCCATCAGTGAGTTAGAGCGGGAGGACCCCTACGAGCAGTACTTC,CAISELEREDPYEQYF
.,TRBV7-2,TRBD2,TRBJ2-3,TGTGCCAGCAGCTCCTGGACTAGCGGCACAGATACGCAGTATTTT,CASSSWTSGTDTQYF
.,TRBV27,.,TRBJ2-2,TGTGCCAGCACGGCAGGGTATCCCGGGGAGCTGTTTTTT,CASTAGYPGELFF
.,TRBV5-1,TRBD2,TRBJ2-7,TGCGCCAGCAGCTCTAGCGGCCCTCCCTACGAGCAGTACTTC,CASSSSGPPYEQYF
.,TRBV6-4,TRBD1,TRBJ2-1,TGTGCCACCGCCCGGGACAGACGTAATGAGCAGTTCTTC,CATARDRRNEQFF
many,TRBV7-2,.,TRBJ1-6,TGTGCCAGCAGCCCTGGGAGGTTGGATAATTCACCCCTCCACTTT,CASSPGRLDNSPLHF
few,TRBV12-3/TRBV12-4,TRBD1,TRBJ2-7,TGTGCCACTAACAGGGGTCCTATAAGCTCCTACGAGCAGTACTTC,CATNRGPISSYEQYF
.,TRBV20-1,.,TRBJ2-5,TGCAGTGCAAAAGGCCTCGGACGGAGCCAAGAGACCCAGTACTTC,CSAKGLGRSQETQYF
.,TRBV4-2,.,TRBJ1-5,TGTGCCAGCAGCCTGAACTGGGGAAGCAATCAGCCCCAGCATTTT,CASSLNWGSNQPQHF
.,TRBV6-2/TRBV6-3,TRBD1,TRBJ2-1,TGTGCCAGCAGTTACCCTGGACAGGGCGACAATGAGCAGTTCTTC,CASSYPGQGDNEQFF
few,TRBV10-3,.,TRBJ1-3,TGTGCCATCAGGGAATGGCGGGACGTCGGAAACACCATATATTTT,CAIREWRDVGNTIYF
few,TRBV28,.,TRBJ1-2,TGTGCCAGCAAGGCGACGATCTATGGCTACACCTTC,CASKATIYGYTF
.,TRBV7-8,TRBD1,TRBJ1-2,TGTGCCAGCAGCTTAGTGGAGTCTGGGACAGCGGGGGGCTACACCTTC,CASSLVESGTAGGYTF
many,TRBV6-5,.,TRBJ2-1,TGTGCCAGCAGTTACACTCGTAGCGCCTTTAGGGGGGCCGCTAATGAGCAGTTCTTC,CASSYTRSAFRGAANEQFF
.,TRBV7-9,.,TRBJ2-5,TGTGCCAGCAGCTCCAGACAGTACCAAGAGACCCAGTACTTC,CASSSRQYQETQYF
.,TRBV7-8,.,TRBJ1-2,TGTGCCAGCAGCCTCGGGACACCTAACTATGGCTACACCTTC,CASSLGTPNYGYTF
few,TRBV9,TRBD2,TRBJ2-1,TGTGCCAGCAGCGTAGGGGGACTAGGGGGTTACAATGAGCAGTTCTTC,CASSVGGLGGYNEQFF
.,TRBV7-8,TRBD1,TRBJ2-7,TGTGCCAGCAGCGTAGACAGGGCACGAGAGCAGTACTTC,CASSVDRAREQYF
many,TRBV18,.,TRBJ2-1,TGTGCCAGCTCACCAGGGGGAGAGGGGGATCGCAATGAGCAGTTCTTC,CASSPGGEGDRNEQFF
few,TRBV10-2,.,TRBJ1-1,TGCGCCAGCAGTGTAGTATCGGGGACAACTGAAGCTTTCTTT,CASSVVSGTTEAFF
few,TRBV15,.,TRBJ1-2,TGTGCCACCAGCGAGGGAGCGGGTGGCTACACCTTC,CATSEGAGGYTF
few,TRBV7-9,TRBD1,TRBJ1-4,TGTGCCAGCAGTCCCCAAACAGGGGGGAGTGAAAAACTGTTTTTT,CASSPQTGGSEKLFF
.,TRBV20-1,.,TRBJ1-5,TGCAGTGTCACAGATGAGGGGGGAAGCAATCAGCCCCAGCATTTT,CSVTDEGGSNQPQHF
.,TRBV4-2,.,TRBJ1-1,TGTGCCAGCAGCCTGCCGGGACAAACGGTTAGAAACACTGAAGCTTTCTTT,CASSLPGQTVRNTEAFF
.,TRBV12-3/TRBV12-4,.,TRBJ1-1,TGTGCCAGCAGTGGACAGATCAACACTGAAGCTTTCTTT,CASSGQINTEAFF
.,TRBV5-1,TRBD1,TRBJ1-5,TGCGCCAGCAGCTTGGCAACAGGGGAGCAGCCCCAGCATTTT,CASSLATGEQPQHF
few,TRBV7-6,.,TRBJ2-7,TGTGCCAGCAGCAAAAGGGCGGGAGAGCAGTACTTC,CASSKRAGEQYF
few,TRBV29-1,.,TRBJ2-3,TGCAGCGTCCCTCGGTACTCTAGCACAGATACGCAGTATTTT,CSVPRYSSTDTQYF
.,TRBV10-3,.,TRBJ1-1,TGTGCCATCACTCGACAGATGAACACTGAAGCTTTCTTT,CAITRQMNTEAFF
few,TRBV20-1,TRBD2,TRBJ2-1,TGCAGTGCTAGTAGCGGGACGGTTATCAATGAGCAGTTCTTC,CSASSGTVINEQFF
.,TRBV28,TRBD1,TRBJ1-2,TGTGCCAGCTGGGACAGCAGGAACTATGGCTACACCTTC,CASWDSRNYGYTF
many,TRBV12-3/TRBV12-4,.,TRBJ2-1,TGTGCCAGCAGTCCGAATAAGGGGGGAGCGGGGAATGAGCAGTTCTTC,CASSPNKGGAGNEQFF
.,TRBV27,.,TRBJ1-5,TGTGCCAGCAGCCTTTACTATAGCAATCAGCCCCAGCATTTT,CASSLYYSNQPQHF
few,TRBV7-3,.,TRBJ2-2,TGTGCCAGCAGCTTGGAGGCGGGACTGGCCGGGGAGCTGTTTTTT,CASSLEAGLAGELFF